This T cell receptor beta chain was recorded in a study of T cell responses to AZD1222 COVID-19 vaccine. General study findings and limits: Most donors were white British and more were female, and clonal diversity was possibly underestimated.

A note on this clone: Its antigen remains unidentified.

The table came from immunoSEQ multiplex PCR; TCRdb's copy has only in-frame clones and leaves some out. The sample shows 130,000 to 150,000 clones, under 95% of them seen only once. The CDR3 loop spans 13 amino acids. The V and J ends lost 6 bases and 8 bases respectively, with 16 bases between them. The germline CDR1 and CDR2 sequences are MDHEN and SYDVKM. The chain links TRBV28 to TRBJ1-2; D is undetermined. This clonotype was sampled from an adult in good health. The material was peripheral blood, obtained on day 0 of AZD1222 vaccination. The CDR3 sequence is CASRIPPSMGYTF. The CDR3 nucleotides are TGTGCCAGCAGAATCCCCCCATCTATGGGCTACACCTTC.